These 8 T cell receptor beta chains were all obtained from the same sample, sequenced in a study of CD8 T cells in ankylosing spondylitis. Findings and caveats of the study: Ankylosing spondylitis blood seemed to carry a telltale TCR beta motif made of fewer than ten highly homologous variants.

These receptors lack a known antigen. TCRdb reanalysed the 5' RACE reads using MiXCR and keeps one entry per CDR3 protein. The table lists more than 250,000 distinct CDR3 sequences, 8% of them singletons, with 14% to 15% in the top ten. Sequences were obtained from blood, either unsorted or a sorted T cell fraction (not recorded which). The origin of the receptors is a male donor with ankylosing spondylitis.

The chain couples TRBV20-1 to TRBJ2-7, with D perhaps assigned TRBD1 or TRBD2 (5 bases each). Germline V gene lookup returns CDR1 DFQATT and CDR2 SNEGSKA (reference sequence). Trimming shortened V by 4 bases and J by 4 bases, and 23 bases separated the two germline ends. CDR3 length: 16 residues. CDR3 bases: TGCAGTGCTACACAACCCCGGGACCAACTCAGGTACGAGCAGTACTTC. This codes for CSATQPRDQLRYEQYF.

The chain links TRBV5-1 to TRBJ2-1, with 7 positions matching TRBD2. This CDR3 region has 15 residues. Looked up from germline, CDR1 is SGHRS and CDR2 is YFSETQ. J lost 8 bases, V lost 4 bases, and 12 bases had no gene match. The DNA of the CDR3 is TGCGCCAGCAGCCGAGCGGGGCTAGCTAGCGATGAGCAGTTCTTC. Protein sequence: CASSRAGLASDEQFF.

A few counts support this clonotype. This chain uses TRBV18 with TRBJ2-1, with 7 bases matching TRBD2. Germline CDR1 KGHSH, CDR2 LQKENI. CDR3 length: 19 amino acids. J lost 12 bases, V lost 3 bases, and 26 bases had no gene match. The chain's CDR3 is CASSPLAPSKWMAGDRQFF. As DNA, the CDR3 is TGTGCCAGCTCACCTCTGGCACCTTCCAAATGGATGGCGGGAGATCGGCAGTTCTTC.

This clonotype was counted between two and nine times. V usage is TRBV19 and J usage is TRBJ2-1; 11 bases align to TRBD2. Germline CDR1 is LNHDA and CDR2 is SQIVND (reference sequence). With V trimmed by 3 bases and J by 7 bases, 8 bases remained unmatched. There are 16 residues in the CDR3. Here the CDR3 DNA reads TGTGCCAGTAGTATTCAGGCTAGCGGGAGGTTGAATGAGCAGTTCTTC. The encoded protein is CASSIQASGRLNEQFF.

Only a few counts were recorded for this clonotype. This chain joins TRBV20-1 and TRBJ2-7; 8 nucleotides align to TRBD2. Germline loops: CDR1 DFQATT, CDR2 SNEGSKA (reference sequence). This CDR3 spans 15 amino acids. V dropped 2 bases and J dropped 2; count of bases not matched to a gene: 8. The CDR3 spells CSARSRVAGTYEQYF. CDR3 sequence (DNA): TGCAGTGCTAGATCCCGGGTAGCGGGGACCTACGAGCAGTACTTC.

The sample holds a few counts of this clonotype. The chain combines TRBV6-5 with TRBJ2-3; 11 bases agree with TRBD2. This CDR3 region has 17 residues. V was clipped by 0 bases and J by 2 bases; unmatched bases: 4. CDR1 MNHEY and CDR2 SVGAGI come from the germline V gene. CDR3 DNA: TGTGCCAGCAGTTACTCCGGGACTAGCGGAAACACAGATACGCAGTATTTT. It is translated as CASSYSGTSGNTDTQYF.

This clonotype has ten or more counts. CDR3: CSVGTTSGSYEQYF. Written as DNA, the CDR3 is TGCAGCGTTGGGACGACTAGCGGGAGTTACGAGCAGTACTTC. This chain joins TRBV29-1 and TRBJ2-7, with TRBD2 identical over 12 bases. Trimming removed 4 bases from V and 4 bases from J; junction bases left unmatched: 5. Germline loops: CDR1 SQVTM, CDR2 ANQGSEA. The CDR3 sequence is 14 residues long.

The chain has TRBV5-1 and TRBJ2-7; 7 bases are a match to TRBD2. Looked up from germline, CDR1 is SGHRS and CDR2 is YFSETQ. Unmatched junction bases numbered 9, after V lost 1 base and J lost 5 bases. This CDR3 has 15 amino acids. CDR3 amino acids: CASSLSREVVHEQYF. The CDR3 DNA follows: TGCGCCAGCAGCTTGAGCCGGGAGGTTGTCCACGAGCAGTACTTC. Full variable domain (rest looked up from reference TRBV5-1 and TRBJ2-7): KAGVTQTPRYLIKTRGQQVTLSCSPISGHRSVSWYQQTPGQGLQFLFEYFSETQRNKGNFPGRFSGRQFSNSRSEMNVSTLELGDSALYLCASSLSREVVHEQYFGPGTRLTVT.